This T cell receptor beta chain was sequenced during a study of T cells in localized non-small cell lung cancer (dated by TCRdb to the early 2020s). Regarding the complete study: The study analyzed T cell repertoires of hundreds of early-stage NSCLC patients, comparing tumors and uninvolved tumor-adjacent lungs. The cohort consisted of about 240 treatment-naive NSCLC patients whose localized lung tumors had been resected. Of the NSCLC patients, 120 to 150 were male and some 97 were female, and the mean age was approximately 66 years. Beyond this particular receptor, the publication reports: Uninvolved tumor-adjacent lung showed the highest T cell clonality, higher than tumor, which suggests more focused antigenic responses in the adjacent lung. Because multi-region tumor sequencing was not done, intratumor heterogeneity could not be ruled out. Longer overall survival was associated with higher blood T cell density, whereas shorter survival was associated with higher adjacent-lung clonality. Of the top 100 tumor clones, a median of roughly 56 were detected in paired uninvolved adjacent lung; over 25 were also among that lung's top 100. Because the study design was exploratory, TCR variables were selected using unadjusted p-values without false-discovery rate correction.

Note on this clone: The antigen it binds to is not known. No much larger clonotype is one base removed from it; base qualities were not supplied.

At diagnosis, peripheral blood, uninvolved tumor-adjacent lung and tumor were collected and stored as a combination of fresh-frozen and FFPE material. For TCR repertoire profiling, blood samples were analyzed in the form of peripheral blood mononuclear cells. V sheds 1 base and J sheds 2 bases, leaving 15 bases between their ends. CDR3 length: 17 amino acids, cysteine to phenylalanine. Left in the record is the CDR3 DNA by itself, 51 bases read in frame from the first base. In the germline V gene, CDR1 corresponds to SGHTA and CDR2 to FQGNSA. TCR beta CDR3 regions were sequenced from DNA using the immunoSEQ Assay. The published analysis was carried out like this. T cell density was computed as TCR beta template counts normalized to usable DNA estimated by amplifying housekeeping genes. The preseqR package was used to estimate richness by extrapolating to 400,000 templates for PBMC samples and to 120,000 templates for tissue samples. Clonality was calculated as one minus Pielou's evenness. Tissue-enriched TCRs were identified through differential abundance testing performed on productive amino-acid clonotypes, with a minimum total count of 5 and an alpha of 0.1. The Jaccard Index and the Morisita Overlap Index were used to quantify repertoire overlap between compartments. GLIPH clustered TCR beta CDR3s with public tetramer-defined viral CDR3s; viral motifs required at least three viral sequences plus V-gene enrichment. TCRdb mirrors the immuneACCESS table, restricted to in-frame sequences. Some clones are absent from its copies; in checked studies, under half trace to an unresolved V gene, and the reason for the others is unknown. V, J and clone size reflect that table, while D and trimming were determined from the DNA. The sample yields about 23,000 clones; 84% were counted once. The top ten clones comprise about 4.4% of the sample.

This sequence was found in a man between 40 and 69 years old with stage II lung adenocarcinoma. The sequence joins TRBV7-2 to TRBJ1-5; the D segment cannot be called with confidence. The specimen was PBMCs, collected before any cancer treatment. The CDR3 protein: CASSLGGSGRGNQPQHF. The nucleotide sequence reads as follows: TGTGCCAGCAGCTTAGGGGGTTCCGGGCGTGGCAATCAGCCCCAGCATTTT.